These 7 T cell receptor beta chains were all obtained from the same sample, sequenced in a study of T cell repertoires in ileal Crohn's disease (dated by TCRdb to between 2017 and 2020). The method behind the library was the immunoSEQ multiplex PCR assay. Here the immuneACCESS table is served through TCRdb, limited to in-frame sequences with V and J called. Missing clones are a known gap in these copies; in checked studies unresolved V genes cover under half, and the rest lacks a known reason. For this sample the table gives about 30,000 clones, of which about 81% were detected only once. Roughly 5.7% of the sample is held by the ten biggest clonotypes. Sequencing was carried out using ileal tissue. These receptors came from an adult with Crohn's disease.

DNA for the CDR3: TGCAGTGCTAGAGATCGCGGGGGTCTGTACTTC. Protein product: CSARDRGGLYF. V gene TRBV20-1 combines with J gene TRBJ2-7; 7 bases agree with TRBD2. The V segment lost 0 bases and the J segment 12 bases; nucleotides outside the gene matches: 5. The CDR3 spans 11 residues. Germline V gene data show CDR1 as DFQATT and CDR2 as SNEGSKA (reference sequence).

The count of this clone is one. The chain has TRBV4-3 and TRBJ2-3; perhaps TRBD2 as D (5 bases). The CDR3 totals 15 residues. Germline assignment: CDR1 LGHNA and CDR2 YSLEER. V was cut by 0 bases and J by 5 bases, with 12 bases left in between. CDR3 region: CASSQDRLALDTQYF. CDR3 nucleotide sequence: TGCGCCAGCAGCCAAGATCGGCTAGCACTAGATACGCAGTATTTT.

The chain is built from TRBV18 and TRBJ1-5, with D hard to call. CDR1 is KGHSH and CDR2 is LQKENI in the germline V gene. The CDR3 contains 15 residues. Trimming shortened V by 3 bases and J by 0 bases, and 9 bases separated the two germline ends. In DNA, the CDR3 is TGTGCCAGCTCACCTTCCACTTATAGCAATCAGCCCCAGCATTTT. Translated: CASSPSTYSNQPQHF.

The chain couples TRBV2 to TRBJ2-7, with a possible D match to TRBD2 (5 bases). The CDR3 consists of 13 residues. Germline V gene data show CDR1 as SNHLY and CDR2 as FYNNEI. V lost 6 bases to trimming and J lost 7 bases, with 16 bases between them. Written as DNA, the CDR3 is TGTGCCAGCAGCCCCACTAGTGGAGGAGAGCAGTACTTC. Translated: CASSPTSGGEQYF.

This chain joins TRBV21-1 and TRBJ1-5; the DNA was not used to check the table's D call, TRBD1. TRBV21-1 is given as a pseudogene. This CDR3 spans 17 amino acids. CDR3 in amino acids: CASSEVDGHDRNQPQHF. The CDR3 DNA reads TGTGCCAGCAGCGAAGTGGATGGACACGACCGAAATCAGCCCCAGCATTTT.

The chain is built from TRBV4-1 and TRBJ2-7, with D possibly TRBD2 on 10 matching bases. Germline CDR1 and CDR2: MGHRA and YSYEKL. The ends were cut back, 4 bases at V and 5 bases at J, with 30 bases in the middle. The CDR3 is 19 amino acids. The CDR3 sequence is CASSPGQGPSGGLSNEQYF. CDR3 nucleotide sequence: TGCGCCAGCAGCCCCGGACAGGGGCCTAGCGGGGGACTTTCCAACGAGCAGTACTTC.

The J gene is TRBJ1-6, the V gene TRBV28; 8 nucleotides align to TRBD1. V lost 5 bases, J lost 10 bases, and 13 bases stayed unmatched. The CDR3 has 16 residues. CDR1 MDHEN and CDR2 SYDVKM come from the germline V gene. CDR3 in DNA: TGTGCCAGCAGTCCCCCGACAGGGGCCTCCCGATCACCCCTCCACTTT. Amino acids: CASSPPTGASRSPLHF.